Listed below are T cell receptor beta chains from one sample, sequenced in a study of T cell responses to AZD1222 COVID-19 vaccine. Produced via immunoSEQ multiplex PCR; TCRdb's table is partial and in-frame only. The sample lists about 79,000 clones, about 91% occurring once. The sample in question was peripheral blood, obtained on day 0 of MenACWY control vaccination. The receptor set was obtained from an adult in good health. CDR3s include the opening cysteine and the closing phenylalanine or tryptophan. The D gene is left open where the match is weak. The size field is filled for only some rows; it gives once, few, many or a size class.

CDR3: CATSRDGRNSEGFF; DNA: TGTGCCACCAGCAGAGATGGACGGAACTCCGAAGGGTTCTTC; size: NA; D: NA; V: TRBV15; J: TRBJ2-1
CDR3: CASSFRESEQFF; DNA: TGTGCCAGCAGCTTTAGGGAGTCTGAGCAGTTCTTC; size: NA; D: NA; V: TRBV11-2; J: TRBJ2-1
CDR3: CASTSGRHSYEQYF; DNA: TGTGCCAGCACATCAGGGAGACACTCCTACGAGCAGTACTTC; size: few; D: NA; V: TRBV6-6; J: TRBJ2-7
CDR3: CASSTDRGLYEQYF; DNA: TGTGCCAGCAGCACGGACAGGGGGCTATACGAGCAGTACTTC; size: NA; D: TRBD1; V: TRBV5-6; J: TRBJ2-7
CDR3: CASSPTGTGSRGHTF; DNA: TGCGCCAGCAGCCCCACCGGGACAGGGTCTCGTGGCCACACCTTC; size: NA; D: TRBD1; V: TRBV5-1; J: TRBJ1-2
CDR3: CASSPTGEVSYEQYF; DNA: TGTGCCAGCAGTCCCACAGGGGAAGTTTCCTACGAGCAGTACTTC; size: once; D: TRBD1; V: TRBV6-5; J: TRBJ2-7
CDR3: CASRFVSQRPERPDTQYF; DNA: TGTGCAAGTCGCTTTGTTTCTCAACGGCCCGAGCGCCCAGATACGCAGTATTTT; size: NA; D: NA; V: TRBV12-2; J: TRBJ2-3
CDR3: CASSELRPGEGGYTF; DNA: TGTGCCAGCAGTGAACTTCGGCCAGGGGAAGGCGGCTACACCTTC; size: NA; D: NA; V: TRBV6-1; J: TRBJ1-2
CDR3: CASSFQLNEKLFF; DNA: TGTGCCAGCAGCTTCCAGCTTAATGAAAAACTGTTTTTT; size: NA; D: NA; V: TRBV11-2; J: TRBJ1-4
CDR3: CASSPLAGYNEQFF; DNA: TGTGCCAGTAGTCCCCTAGCGGGATACAATGAGCAGTTCTTC; size: NA; D: TRBD2; V: TRBV19; J: TRBJ2-1
CDR3: CASSLGGQYGDEQFF; DNA: TGTGCCAGCAGCTTAGGGGGCCAGTATGGCGATGAGCAGTTCTTC; size: NA; D: NA; V: TRBV11-3; J: TRBJ2-1
CDR3: CASSPNPRVGYQETQYF; DNA: TGTGCCAGCAGTCCCAATCCCAGGGTGGGGTACCAAGAGACCCAGTACTTC; size: NA; D: NA; V: TRBV6-6; J: TRBJ2-5
CDR3: CASSRGQGSYGYTF; DNA: TGTGCCAGCAGTCGGGGACAGGGGAGTTATGGCTACACCTTC; size: NA; D: TRBD1; V: TRBV3-1/TRBV3-2; J: TRBJ1-2
CDR3: CASSSLSGGDTGELFF; DNA: TGCGCCAGCAGCTCCCTATCGGGAGGAGACACCGGGGAGCTGTTTTTT; size: NA; D: TRBD2; V: TRBV5-1; J: TRBJ2-2
CDR3: CASSYSSYEQYF; DNA: TGTGCCAGCAGTTACTCGTCCTACGAGCAGTACTTC; size: NA; D: NA; V: TRBV6-2/TRBV6-3; J: TRBJ2-7
CDR3: CASSLAGEGDYGYTF; DNA: TGCGCCAGCAGCTTGGCAGGGGAGGGCGACTATGGCTACACCTTC; size: NA; D: NA; V: TRBV5-1; J: TRBJ1-2
CDR3: CATGFADTQYF; DNA: TGTGCCACTGGTTTTGCAGATACGCAGTATTTT; size: NA; D: NA; V: TRBV19; J: TRBJ2-3
CDR3: CATASGLAGEDTQYF; DNA: TGTGCCACCGCGTCGGGACTAGCGGGGGAGGATACGCAGTATTTT; size: NA; D: TRBD2; V: TRBV6-5; J: TRBJ2-3
CDR3: CASSPGTLNTGELFF; DNA: TGTGCCAGCAGCCCCGGGACTCTGAACACCGGGGAGCTGTTTTTT; size: NA; D: NA; V: TRBV28; J: TRBJ2-2
CDR3: CASSVMGGKLFF; DNA: TGTGCCAGCAGTGTTATGGGGGGAAAACTGTTTTTT; size: NA; D: NA; V: TRBV2; J: TRBJ1-4
CDR3: CASSQGRISYGYTF; DNA: TGTGCCAGCAGCCAAGGCAGAATCAGCTATGGCTACACCTTC; size: NA; D: NA; V: TRBV3-1/TRBV3-2; J: TRBJ1-2
CDR3: CASTFEGPNYNTEAFF; DNA: TGTGCCAGTACTTTCGAGGGACCCAATTACAACACTGAAGCTTTCTTT; size: NA; D: NA; V: TRBV19; J: TRBJ1-1
CDR3: CASSRPGDTEAFF; DNA: TGTGCCAGCAGCCGCCCAGGGGACACTGAAGCTTTCTTT; size: NA; D: NA; V: TRBV28; J: TRBJ1-1
CDR3: CSVEPSGSSYEQYF; DNA: TGCAGCGTTGAACCTAGCGGGAGCTCCTACGAGCAGTACTTC; size: NA; D: TRBD2; V: TRBV29-1; J: TRBJ2-7
CDR3: CASSLPASGTQSIQYF; DNA: TGTGCCAGCAGTTTACCGGCTAGCGGGACCCAAAGCATTCAGTACTTC; size: NA; D: TRBD2; V: TRBV28; J: TRBJ2-4
CDR3: CASSPTGKKLFF; DNA: TGTGCCAGCAGTCCGACGGGGAAAAAACTGTTTTTT; size: medium-sized; D: NA; V: TRBV12-3/TRBV12-4; J: TRBJ1-4
CDR3: CSGRTGGTNEQYF; DNA: TGCAGCGGGAGGACAGGGGGCACCAACGAGCAGTACTTC; size: NA; D: TRBD1; V: TRBV29-1; J: TRBJ2-7
CDR3: CASSYQQGYEQYF; DNA: TGTGCCAGTAGTTACCAACAGGGGTACGAGCAGTACTTC; size: NA; D: TRBD1; V: TRBV19; J: TRBJ2-7
CDR3: CASKGTSGYNEQFF; DNA: TGTGCCAGCAAAGGGACTAGCGGATACAATGAGCAGTTCTTC; size: NA; D: TRBD2; V: TRBV2; J: TRBJ2-1
CDR3: CASSFQGGGYPGELFF; DNA: TGTGCCAGCAGTTTCCAGGGTGGGGGATACCCCGGGGAGCTGTTTTTT; size: NA; D: NA; V: TRBV6-5; J: TRBJ2-2
CDR3: CASRPSGANVLTF; DNA: TGTGCCAGCAGACCATCTGGGGCCAACGTCCTGACTTTC; size: NA; D: NA; V: TRBV27; J: TRBJ2-6
CDR3: CASSFRTGGSFGQYF; DNA: TGTGCCAGCAGCTTCCGGACAGGGGGCTCTTTCGGGCAGTACTTC; size: NA; D: TRBD1; V: TRBV7-8; J: TRBJ2-7
CDR3: CASSTDPTGSSYNEQFF; DNA: TGTGCCAGCAGCACCGATCCGACAGGTTCGTCCTACAATGAGCAGTTCTTC; size: NA; D: NA; V: TRBV7-6; J: TRBJ2-1
CDR3: CASSSGQGYAYGYTF; DNA: TGCGCCAGCAGCTCGGGACAGGGGTATGCCTATGGCTACACCTTC; size: NA; D: TRBD1; V: TRBV5-1; J: TRBJ1-2
CDR3: CASSRGQGVTEAFF; DNA: TGTGCCAGCAGTCGCGGACAGGGGGTCACTGAAGCTTTCTTT; size: NA; D: TRBD1; V: TRBV11-2; J: TRBJ1-1
CDR3: CASSPNRALVNTEAFF; DNA: TGTGCCAGCTCACCAAACAGGGCTTTGGTGAACACTGAAGCTTTCTTT; size: NA; D: NA; V: TRBV18; J: TRBJ1-1
CDR3: CASSTAAYEQYF; DNA: TGTGCCAGTAGTACTGCGGCGTACGAGCAGTACTTC; size: NA; D: NA; V: TRBV19; J: TRBJ2-7
CDR3: CASSLNPQSRWYEQYF; DNA: TGTGCCAGCAGCTTAAACCCCCAGTCCCGGTGGTACGAGCAGTACTTC; size: NA; D: NA; V: TRBV13; J: TRBJ2-7
CDR3: CASSQEWDSDYEQYF; DNA: TGCGCCAGCAGCCAAGAGTGGGACAGCGACTACGAGCAGTACTTC; size: NA; D: TRBD1; V: TRBV4-3; J: TRBJ2-7
CDR3: CASTIRGVNGNTIYF; DNA: TGTGCCAGCACCATACGGGGGGTGAACGGAAACACCATATATTTT; size: once; D: NA; V: TRBV21-1; J: TRBJ1-3
CDR3: CASSQGPGNQPQHF; DNA: TGTGCCAGCTCACAGGGGCCCGGCAATCAGCCCCAGCATTTT; size: once; D: NA; V: TRBV18; J: TRBJ1-5
CDR3: CATDGGSTDTQYF; DNA: TGTGCCACCGACGGGGGCAGCACAGATACGCAGTATTTT; size: NA; D: NA; V: TRBV3-1/TRBV3-2; J: TRBJ2-3
CDR3: CASSEASGGRQPQHF; DNA: TGTGCCAGCAGTGAAGCATCAGGAGGTCGTCAGCCCCAGCATTTT; size: NA; D: NA; V: TRBV6-1; J: TRBJ1-5
CDR3: CATQLANEQYF; DNA: TGTGCCACCCAGCTAGCTAACGAGCAGTACTTC; size: few; D: NA; V: TRBV10-3; J: TRBJ2-7
CDR3: CASSLAGTSGHTDTQYF; DNA: TGTGCCAGCAGCTTAGCTGGGACTAGCGGGCACACAGATACGCAGTATTTT; size: NA; D: TRBD2; V: TRBV7-2; J: TRBJ2-3
CDR3: CASRRSGLVGTTQYF; DNA: TGTGCCAGCAGACGATCAGGGCTAGTCGGGACTACGCAGTATTTT; size: NA; D: NA; V: TRBV7-3; J: TRBJ2-3
CDR3: CASSLQANEKLFF; DNA: TGTGCCAGCAGTTTACAGGCTAATGAAAAACTGTTTTTT; size: NA; D: NA; V: TRBV12-3/TRBV12-4; J: TRBJ1-4
CDR3: CASSADMGGHPYGYTF; DNA: TGTGCCAGCAGCGCCGATATGGGGGGGCACCCCTATGGCTACACCTTC; size: NA; D: NA; V: TRBV9; J: TRBJ1-2
CDR3: CASSLGTDNEKLFF; DNA: TGTGCCAGCAGCTTGGGGACGGATAATGAAAAACTGTTTTTT; size: NA; D: NA; V: TRBV5-4; J: TRBJ1-4
CDR3: CASSFQTDRANEQFF; DNA: TGCGCCAGCAGCTTTCAGACGGACAGGGCGAATGAGCAGTTCTTC; size: NA; D: TRBD1; V: TRBV5-1; J: TRBJ2-1
CDR3: CASSPLTSGGTDTQYF; DNA: TGTGCCAGCAGCCCGTTGACTAGCGGGGGCACAGATACGCAGTATTTT; size: few; D: TRBD2; V: TRBV25-1; J: TRBJ2-3
CDR3: CASSQLAGGKGTQYF; DNA: TGTGCCAGCAGCCAACTAGCGGGGGGGAAGGGGACCCAGTACTTC; size: NA; D: TRBD2; V: TRBV3-1/TRBV3-2; J: TRBJ2-5
CDR3: CASSLAGRPAKNIQYF; DNA: TGCGCCAGCAGCTTGGCGGGCCGTCCAGCCAAAAACATTCAGTACTTC; size: NA; D: NA; V: TRBV5-1; J: TRBJ2-4